The subject of this entry is one T cell receptor beta chain. No antigen is known for it. The data stem from a study of T cell repertoires in cytomegalovirus infection. About the study: CMV epitopes used comprised recently identified HLA-C-restricted ones and well-studied HLA-B-restricted ones. The public TCR beta signatures pointed to both CMV infection and matching HLA type. Study-wide findings and caveats: It was HLA-C-restricted CMV-specific TCR beta clonotypes that dominated the response ex vivo.

Each CDR3 protein gets one entry after TCRdb re-called the reads with MiXCR. The sample yields about 400,000 distinct CDR3 sequences, roughly 34% seen once. The sequencing here drew on cultured PBMCs, taken from culture after CMV antigen stimulation. This TCR was sampled from a human donor in good health (CMV status not recorded). Some clones in this sample may be carry-over from other donors' samples.

The CDR3 nucleotides are TGTGCCAGGGATACCGGGACTAGCACGGGGGACCGGCAGTTCTTC. Its protein product is CARDTGTSTGDRQFF. This rearrangement joins TRBV2 to TRBJ2-1; 9 positions agree with TRBD2. CDR3 length equals 15 residues. Germline CDR1 and CDR2: SNHLY and FYNNEI. J lost 12 bases, V lost 9 bases, and 18 bases had no gene match.